This is a list of T cell receptor beta chains from one sample in a study of T-cell reconstitution after alpha-beta-depleted transplantation in children. One entry per CDR3 protein, called by TCRdb with MiXCR from the PCR reads. The table has about a million distinct CDR3 sequences, about 31% seen once. This material consisted of PBMCs, mostly from graft donor cells, taken 360 days after TCRalphabeta/CD19-depleted stem cell transplant. These receptors were collected from a boy under three years old who had a stem cell transplant for SCID, so the T cells may come from the graft donor. CDR3s include the opening cysteine and the closing phenylalanine or tryptophan. D genes are given only for firm matches. Some rows have no size entry. The others give once, few or many, or a class for an expanded clone.

15	TRBV20-1	TRBJ2-5	once	TRBD2	TGCAGTGCTAGGCGTAGCGGGGGCCACCAAGAGACCCAGTACTTC	CSARRSGGHQETQYF
12	TRBV5-8	TRBJ2-5	.	.	TGTGCCAGCAGCTTGAGTGGGCTGACCCAGTACTTC	CASSLSGLTQYF
17	TRBV15	TRBJ1-3	.	.	TGTGCCACCAGAGCAGGCGGGACCCCACTTTCTGGAAACACCATATATTTT	CATRAGGTPLSGNTIYF
13	TRBV7-3	TRBJ2-5	few	.	TGTGCCAGCAGCTTAACTACTCTAGAGACCCAGTACTTC	CASSLTTLETQYF
14	TRBV5-5	TRBJ2-7	few	TRBD1	TGTGCCAGCTACCAGACAGGGTACCCTCCAAAGCAGTACTTC	CASYQTGYPPKQYF
14	TRBV7-9	TRBJ2-7	few	.	TGTGCCAGCAGCTTAGTCGCGGGAATCTACGAGCAGTACTTC	CASSLVAGIYEQYF
14	TRBV27	TRBJ2-7	few	.	TGTGCCAGCAGTTTATTCAGGGCCCCCTACGAGCAGTACTTC	CASSLFRAPYEQYF
13	TRBV3-1	TRBJ2-7	few	.	TGTGCCAGCAGCCAAGGGGGGGCGAGAGAGCAGTACTTC	CASSQGGAREQYF
13	TRBV18	TRBJ1-1	few	.	TGTGCCAGCTCACCACCATGGGGTTCTGAAGCTTTCTTT	CASSPPWGSEAFF
14	TRBV20-1	TRBJ1-4	.	TRBD1	TGCAGTGCCTTAGGACAGGGAGGGACTGAAAAACTGTTTTTT	CSALGQGGTEKLFF
15	TRBV5-1	TRBJ1-2	.	.	TGCGCCAGCAGCCCCTGGGAAGCCACGGGCTATGGCTACACCTTC	CASSPWEATGYGYTF
13	TRBV29-1	TRBJ2-3	many	.	TGCAGCGTCCGACGGGATCGCACAGATACGCAGTATTTT	CSVRRDRTDTQYF
16	TRBV5-1	TRBJ2-6	few	.	TGCGCCAGCAGCTTGGTAATTGGGATAGGGGCCAACGTCCTGACTTTC	CASSLVIGIGANVLTF
19	TRBV6-5	TRBJ2-7	.	.	TGTGCCAGCAGTTACTCAAAACTATCTTATCCCCGCCAGGGCTACGAGCAGTACTTC	CASSYSKLSYPRQGYEQYF
15	TRBV10-3	TRBJ2-5	.	TRBD2	TGTGCCATCAGCGACGGGACTACGGGACAAGAGACCCAGTACTTC	CAISDGTTGQETQYF
16	TRBV13	TRBJ2-3	.	TRBD2	TGTGCCAGCAGCCCGGACGGGACTAGCGTAGGGGATACGCAGTATTTT	CASSPDGTSVGDTQYF
17	TRBV12-3/TRBV12-4	TRBJ2-7	.	.	TGTGCCAGCAGTTTAGAGATCACACCCGATTGGGCCTACGAGCAGTACTTC	CASSLEITPDWAYEQYF
18	TRBV9	TRBJ1-3	.	TRBD1	TGTGCCAGCAGCGTAGAGGACAGGGGTGAAGCTGCTGGAAACACCATATATTTT	CASSVEDRGEAAGNTIYF
13	TRBV5-1	TRBJ2-5	.	.	TGCGCCAGCAGCTTTCAGGAGGGAGAGACCCAGTACTTC	CASSFQEGETQYF
14	TRBV24-1	TRBJ2-7	.	.	TGTGCCACCAGTGATGTTGACACCTCCTACGAGCAGTACTTC	CATSDVDTSYEQYF
14	TRBV7-2	TRBJ2-7	few	TRBD1	TGTGCCAGCAGCTTCGGGACAGGGGAGTACGAGCAGTACTTC	CASSFGTGEYEQYF
14	TRBV4-1	TRBJ2-1	.	.	TGCGCCAGCAGCCAATTCCCCGGGGCGGATGAGCAGTTCTTC	CASSQFPGADEQFF
17	TRBV7-9	TRBJ2-5	few	.	TGTGCCAGCAGCTCTATCACCGGGACACCCATTGGAAGGACCCAGTACTTC	CASSSITGTPIGRTQYF